Shown below are 6 T cell receptor beta chains from a single sample sequenced in a study of cytomegalovirus exposure and HLA in healthy donors. The PCR had 60 Vbeta and 13 Jbeta primers. This table comes from immunoSEQ multiplex PCR, and its TCRdb copy is limited to in-frame clones, with some not included. The sample spans 70,000 to 100,000 clones; the ten largest clones claim 5% to 6.5%. Source material: PBMCs. The receptor source for this set is a girl aged 10 to 17 in good health and CMV-seropositive.

The V call is TRBV5-4, the J call TRBJ2-2, with D possibly being TRBD1 (6 bases). The germline V gene has CDR1 SGHNT and CDR2 YYREEE (reference sequence). V lost 5 bases to trimming and J lost 0 bases, with 11 bases between them. The CDR3 runs to 15 residues. In DNA, the CDR3 is TGTGCCAGCAGAGCCGGGACATCGAACACCGGGGAGCTGTTTTTT. Translated: CASRAGTSNTGELFF.

The chain employs TRBV7-9 and TRBJ1-1, with 8 bases aligning to TRBD1. Germline CDR1 and CDR2: SEHNR and FQNEAQ (reference sequence). This CDR3 comprises 15 residues. With 5 bases clipped from V and 1 base from J, the junction kept 6 bases outside the gene matches. The CDR3 loop is CASSQGQAKNTEAFF. The CDR3 region has the DNA TGTGCCAGCAGCCAGGGACAGGCAAAGAACACTGAAGCTTTCTTT.

This chain connects TRBV7-9 to TRBJ2-5, with TRBD1 as a possible D gene (5 bases). This CDR3 contains 15 residues. Trimming took off 2 bases at V and 2 bases at J, with 12 bases between the two ends. Germline assignment: CDR1 SEHNR and CDR2 FQNEAQ (reference sequence). The CDR3 nucleotides read TGTGCCAGCAGCTTAAGTTTAGGGGTTCAAGAGACCCAGTACTTC. Its protein product is CASSLSLGVQETQYF.

This chain uses TRBV23-1 with TRBJ2-5, with 12 nucleotides matching TRBD2. TRBV23-1 has ORF status, its function being uncertain. The V and J ends lost 3 bases and 4 bases, in that order; junction bases with no gene match: 21. There are 21 residues in the CDR3. DNA for the CDR3: TGCGCCAGCAGTCACCCTCGACTAGCGGGGGACCTCTCAAGCCCTGGAGAGACCCAGTACTTC. Amino acids: CASSHPRLAGDLSSPGETQYF.

This chain connects TRBV5-1 to TRBJ1-1; no reliable D call. V lost 0 bases, J lost 1 base, and 7 bases lay in between. This CDR3 is 14 amino acids long. Germline V gives CDR1 SGHRS, CDR2 YFSETQ. CDR3 DNA sequence: TGCGCCAGCAGCTTGGGACAAAAGAACACTGAAGCTTTCTTT. Translation: CASSLGQKNTEAFF. The full variable domain, its missing parts supplied by reference TRBV5-1 and TRBJ1-1, is KAGVTQTPRYLIKTRGQQVTLSCSPISGHRSVSWYQQTPGQGLQFLFEYFSETQRNKGNFPGRFSGRQFSNSRSEMNVSTLELGDSALYLCASSLGQKNTEAFFGQGTRLTVV.

The genes are TRBV4-3 and TRBJ2-2; TRBD1 is a possible D gene (5 bases). Germline CDR1 is LGHNA and CDR2 is YSLEER. The CDR3 has 13 residues. Trimming pared 4 bases from V and 6 bases from J, leaving 9 bases between. CDR3 residues: CASSRTGAGELFF. The CDR3 DNA follows: TGCGCCAGCAGCCGAACAGGCGCCGGGGAGCTGTTTTTT.